The entry below gives a single T cell receptor beta chain sequence along with its context. As yet, its antigen is unknown. PCR involved 60 Vbeta and 13 Jbeta primers. Using immunoSEQ multiplex PCR, the repertoire was profiled, and TCRdb retains in-frame clones only, with some absent. Of around 130,000 clones in the sample, 81% were seen once. This sample was taken from a study of cytomegalovirus exposure and HLA in healthy donors. General observations from the study: TCR beta chain V- and J-gene trimming was linked, in a later analysis, to a missense variant in DCLRE1C. The dataset shows that most TCR sequences were rare, while some public TCRs occurred in many donors.

V dropped 4 bases and J dropped 6 bases, with 7 bases sitting between them. The CDR3 is made up of 12 amino acids. Per the germline V gene, CDR1 is KGHSH and CDR2 is LQKENI. Sequenced sample: PBMCs. The source is a man aged 18 to 30 in good health and CMV-seronegative. The rearrangement links TRBV18 to TRBJ1-3; D not certain. The CDR3 nucleotides read TGTGCCAGCTCACGAGAAGAAAACACCATATATTTT. Its protein product is CASSREENTIYF.